This T cell receptor beta chain is from a study of radiotherapy plus CTLA-4 blockade in lung cancer. Study at large: Objective response rate was about 18%; disease control rate, around 30%. Study-level findings and limits: Among blood TCR repertoires after radiotherapy plus ipilimumab, tumor-derived clones expanded. Early blood T cell clone dynamics reportedly forecast response best, with interferon-beta.

A few counts support this clone. The antigen is unknown. Trimming took off 2 bases at V and 5 bases at J, with 4 bases between the two ends. The CDR3 length is 12 residues. CDR1 and CDR2 from the germline V gene are MNHNS and SASEGT. Assay used: immunoSEQ multiplex PCR; TCRdb lists only in-frame clones, some missing. The repertoire has 45,000 to 55,000 clones, approximately 76% of them found once; the top ten carry around 10%. Chemo-refractory metastatic non-small-cell lung cancer patients were treated with focal radiation plus CTLA-4 blockade with ipilimumab. The sequencing here drew on peripheral blood, taken from a patient treated with radiotherapy plus ipilimumab. The origin of this receptor is a human donor with non-small cell lung cancer who had stable disease on radiotherapy plus ipilimumab. The chain combines TRBV6-1 with TRBJ2-4; D gene uncertain. The DNA for the CDR3 is TGTGCCAGCAGTGAAAACGAAAACATTCAGTACTTC. Translating it yields CASSENENIQYF.